Below are 15 T cell receptor beta chains sequenced from a single sample in a study of early T cells in non-severe SARS-CoV-2 infection. A single record per CDR3 protein comes from TCRdb applying MiXCR to the 5' RACE reads. The sample lists some 63,000 distinct CDR3 sequences, 10% to 15% occurring once. The specimen was whole blood. These receptors were taken from an adult who was a healthcare worker with PCR-confirmed SARS-CoV-2 infection or an uninfected control (not recorded which).

This clonotype was found many times. This chain links TRBV18 with TRBJ2-3, with D unresolved. Germline CDR1 is KGHSH and CDR2 is LQKENI. Trimming removed 2 bases from V and 6 bases from J, with 12 bases in between. The CDR3 runs to 14 residues. This CDR3 is CASSPNDAADTQYF. The CDR3 DNA follows: TGTGCCAGCTCACCAAACGACGCCGCGGATACGCAGTATTTT.

This clonotype was recorded at least ten times. V is TRBV5-1 and J is TRBJ1-1; D might be TRBD1 (6 bases). The germline gives CDR1 SGHRS, CDR2 YFSETQ. V was trimmed by 3 bases and J by 1 base, leaving 10 bases between them. The CDR3 sequence is 14 residues long. CDR3 in amino acids: CASSSTGWNTEAFF. The CDR3 nucleotides are TGCGCCAGCAGCTCCACAGGGTGGAACACTGAAGCTTTCTTT.

This clonotype was seen repeatedly, ten times or more. The chain couples TRBV7-6 to TRBJ2-7; the D is unclear. The CDR3 loop spans 12 amino acids. Trimming pared 5 bases from V and 6 bases from J, leaving 11 bases between. Looked up from germline, CDR1 is SGHVS and CDR2 is FNYEAQ. Written as DNA, the CDR3 is TGTGCCAGCAGCCCCACGGGCGGCGAGCAGTACTTC. This translates into CASSPTGGEQYF.

The chain employs TRBV11-2 and TRBJ1-2; TRBD1 agrees at 7 bases. Germline trimming cut 5 bases from V and 4 bases from J; bases unmatched to any gene: 4. The CDR3 has 13 amino acids. CDR1 and CDR2 (germline): SGHAT, FQNNGV. The CDR3 is CASSRQGFYGYTF. CDR3 sequence (DNA): TGTGCCAGCAGCCGACAGGGCTTCTATGGCTACACCTTC.

There are a few counts of this clonotype. The chain combines TRBV7-9 with TRBJ2-7; D tentatively reads TRBD1 or TRBD2 (6 bases each). The CDR3 length is 14 residues. Germline values: CDR1 SEHNR, CDR2 FQNEAQ (reference sequence). The V and J ends lost 4 bases and 7 bases respectively, with 17 bases between them. The CDR3 protein is CASSSLSGAWEQYF. The CDR3 nucleotides read TGTGCCAGCAGCTCCCTCTCGGGGGCGTGGGAGCAGTACTTC.

Many counts were recorded for this clonotype. The CDR3, as DNA: TGTGCCAGCATCCGGACAGGGAGCACAGATACGCAGTATTTT. Translating it yields CASIRTGSTDTQYF. The rearrangement joins TRBV11-2 to TRBJ2-3, with 8 bases that match TRBD1. The length of the CDR3 is 14 residues. After removal of 7 bases from V and 0 bases from J, the junction contained 3 bases not matched to a gene. CDR1 is SGHAT, CDR2 FQNNGV, per germline.

This clonotype was seen many times. V is TRBV5-5 and J is TRBJ2-7; 9 nucleotides agree with TRBD1. This CDR3 contains 14 residues. V dropped 5 bases and J dropped 4; count of bases not matched to a gene: 7. CDR1 is SGHKS and CDR2 is YYEKEE in the germline V gene (reference sequence). CDR3 bases: TGTGCCAGCAGGAGGGACAGGGTTGGTTACGAGCAGTACTTC. Protein product: CASRRDRVGYEQYF.

There are a few counts of this clonotype. V gene TRBV10-1 combines with J gene TRBJ2-7; the D gene is possibly TRBD1 (6 bases). Trimming took 5 bases from V and 5 from J, leaving 13 bases between them. This CDR3 is 13 amino acids long. Germline V gives CDR1 WNHNN, CDR2 SYGVQD (reference sequence). DNA for the CDR3: TGCGCCAGCAGTTTAACAGGGATGGACGAGCAGTACTTC. It codes for CASSLTGMDEQYF.

This clonotype was seen at least ten times. This sequence joins TRBV5-1 and TRBJ1-6; 8 bases line up with TRBD1. Looked up from germline, CDR1 is SGHRS and CDR2 is YFSETQ. The junction had 5 bases not matched to a gene; V was cut back by 4 bases and J by 8 bases. This CDR3 spans 14 amino acids. CDR3 in amino acids: CASSPDRGDSPLHF. The DNA for the CDR3 is TGCGCCAGCAGCCCAGACAGGGGAGATTCACCCCTCCACTTT.

V is TRBV7-9 and J is TRBJ2-7; D gene uncertain. The CDR3 is 13 residues long. Germline CDR1 and CDR2: SEHNR and FQNEAQ (reference sequence). Trimming shortened V by 5 bases and J by 5 bases, and 13 bases separated the two germline ends. The CDR3 DNA reads as TGTGCCAGCAGCACCACGGTGCAGGACGAGCAGTACTTC. This translates into CASSTTVQDEQYF.

This clonotype was seen repeatedly, ten times or more. The chain has TRBV4-3 and TRBJ2-2, with 7 positions matching TRBD1. V shed 4 bases, J shed 6 bases, and the junction held 5 bases outside the gene matches. CDR3 size: 14 residues. Per the germline V gene, CDR1 is LGHNA and CDR2 is YSLEER. CDR3 amino acids: CASSLDRVAGELFF. CDR3 nucleotide sequence: TGCGCCAGCAGCCTTGACAGGGTTGCCGGGGAGCTGTTTTTT.

The table lists this clonotype with many counts. This chain joins TRBV7-9 and TRBJ1-4, with 7 bases aligning to TRBD1. The V gene end was trimmed by 4 bases and the J gene end by 10 bases; junction bases not matched to a gene: 9. The CDR3 has 14 residues. In germline, CDR1 is SEHNR, CDR2 FQNEAQ (reference sequence). CDR3 amino acids: CASSSGTDLAKLFF. CDR3 sequence (DNA): TGTGCCAGCAGCTCCGGGACAGACCTTGCAAAACTGTTTTTT.

Here the CDR3 reads CASSVSTQETQYF. The CDR3 DNA reads TGTGCCAGCAGCGTCTCAACCCAAGAGACCCAGTACTTC. V usage is TRBV9 and J usage is TRBJ2-5; no reliable D call. V lost 2 bases and J lost 1, with 6 bases in between. Germline loops: CDR1 SGDLS, CDR2 YYNGEE. CDR3 length: 13 residues.

This clonotype was detected many times. The chain employs TRBV6-5 and TRBJ1-1; D remains ambiguous. This CDR3 has 15 residues. Germline V gene lookup returns CDR1 MNHEY and CDR2 SVGAGI. Trimming left V 4 bases short and J 1 base short, with 13 bases between. The CDR3 is CASSSSGFRNTEAFF. The CDR3 coding sequence is TGTGCCAGCAGTTCCTCGGGGTTTAGGAACACTGAAGCTTTCTTT.

V usage is TRBV6-2 or TRBV6-3 and J usage is TRBJ1-2; D unclear. This CDR3 has 13 residues. Trimming pared 8 bases from V and 4 bases from J, leaving 14 bases between. Looked up from germline, CDR1 is MNHEY and CDR2 is SVGEGT. CDR3 bases: TGTGCCAGCTTCGAGACTTCCCTCTATGGCTACACCTTC. As protein: CASFETSLYGYTF.